This T cell receptor (beta chain) originates from a study of T cells in Graves' hyperthyroidism and ophthalmopathy (dated by TCRdb to the late 2010s). In the study overall: Peripheral blood samples were taken at initial diagnosis, before any treatment was given. Thyroid tissue and blood T-cell repertoires from about six Graves' hyperthyroidism patients were also compared in the study. An independent validation cohort of around 19 hyperthyroidism patients and about 16 patients who later progressed to ophthalmopathy tested prospective prediction of ophthalmopathy. The 95 to 100 discovery patients were randomly divided into training and test sets at a 7:3 ratio. TCR Vbeta CDR3 sequencing of approximately 140 peripheral blood samples (over 40 ophthalmopathy, over 70 hyperthyroidism and roughly 17 progressor patients) is reported in the paper. After blood sampling, hyperthyroidism patients were treated with methimazole at a starting dose of 30 mg daily, and ophthalmopathy patients were treated with high-dose intravenous methylprednisolone. TCR V-J signatures able to tell the groups apart were searched for in a discovery cohort of around 95 patients, of whom approximately 40 had Graves' ophthalmopathy and 55 to 60 had stable Graves' hyperthyroidism.

Amplification of TCR beta CDR3 regions was carried out from RNA transcripts. A first-round RT-PCR of the TCR CDR3 used the HTBI primer set with the Qiagen OneStep RT-PCR kit. A second multiplex PCR round built the libraries, followed by size selection and purification. Paired-end sequencing of the libraries was performed with 100 bp reads on an Illumina HiSeq2000. Regarding the original processing steps: Raw data were processed with SOAPnuke, discarding reads with adapters, uncalled bases, mean Phred below 15, or no exact constant-primer or identifier match. High-quality paired reads were merged with COPE v1.2.5, and unique nucleotide sequences were defined as clonotypes. Clonotypes were aligned to IMGT TRBV, TRBD and TRBJ reference segments using MiTCR v1.1. Analysis was restricted to V-J combinations with a frequency above 0.0001, which covered over 98% of repertoires. A TCS score was defined as the ratio between F50 (clonal expansion) and ExV (chaos), using BLOSUM62-based TCRdist between CDR3 peptides within each V-J. Welch's t-statistics and random forest reduced around 550 V-J features to 13, which were used in a naive Bayes classifier (R e1071). TCRdb's own reprocessing of the public reads used fastp at Q25 and MiXCR and kept productive beta chains. Identical CDR3 proteins give one entry, which carries the most common genes and DNA. These V and J calls are TCRdb output, not the study's own analysis. This sample holds approximately 410,000 distinct CDR3 sequences; approximately 14% were observed only once. The ten largest clones take up less than 6.5% of the sample.

Stable Graves' hyperthyroidism was defined as no progression to ophthalmopathy during 18 months of follow-up. Hyperthyroidism patients were aged 18 to 65 years and newly diagnosed, with disease duration of less than 2 months. Exclusion was applied to patients with uncontrolled infections, other autoimmune diseases, pregnancy or lactation. Diagnoses were based on clinical symptoms, serum thyroxine and TRAb, thyroid ultrasound and orbital computed tomography. PBMCs were separated from around 9.1 ml of fresh peripheral blood using Ficoll-Paque density gradient centrifugation. Trizol reagent was used to extract total RNA, and RNA quality was then checked on an Agilent 2100 Bioanalyzer. CDR1 MNHNS and CDR2 SASEGT were looked up in the germline V gene. The CDR3 numbers 15 residues from cysteine through phenylalanine. Only CDR3 DNA remains: 45 bases, in frame from the first base. On this clonotype itself: What this receptor recognizes is not known. It may be a read error: a sequence one base away is much more abundant.

The paper's findings and limits, for the study overall: Most expanded thyroid clonotypes (frequency above 0.001) were also found in blood, which suggests that blood repertoires may mirror thyroid immune responses. A 13 V-J signature model separated ophthalmopathy from stable hyperthyroidism, with about 88% sensitivity and about 81% specificity in cross-validation and 80%/75% in testing. Sample size was not statistically predetermined, and investigators were not blinded to group allocation. In validation, the model predicted progression to ophthalmopathy with roughly 66% sensitivity and approximately 72% specificity, a median of 6.5 months before onset.

The sequenced sample was blood. The sequence was collected from a woman younger than 35 with Graves' hyperthyroidism. The V and J genes are TRBV6-1 and TRBJ1-1, with no reliable assignment of the D segment. The CDR3 in this case is CASSPLSTWNTESFF. The base sequence is TGTGCCAGCAGTCCTCTGTCGACATGGAACACTGAATCTTTCTTT.